This TCR beta chain is drawn from a study of T cell responses to AZD1222 COVID-19 vaccine. The CDR3 is made up of 13 amino acids. V was shortened by 8 bases and J by 11 bases, with 19 bases between the two germline ends. The table came from immunoSEQ multiplex PCR; TCRdb's copy has only in-frame clones and leaves some out. The data show roughly 140,000 clones, 94% seen once. This chain uses TRBV12-3 or TRBV12-4 with TRBJ2-1; D may be TRBD2 (6 bases). The sample in question was peripheral blood, obtained on day 0 of AZD1222 vaccination. The receptor was derived from an adult in good health. The DNA for the CDR3 is TGTGCCAGCGGGGGGTGGGCTAGAGATCAGCAGTTCTTC. This gives the protein CASGGWARDQQFF.